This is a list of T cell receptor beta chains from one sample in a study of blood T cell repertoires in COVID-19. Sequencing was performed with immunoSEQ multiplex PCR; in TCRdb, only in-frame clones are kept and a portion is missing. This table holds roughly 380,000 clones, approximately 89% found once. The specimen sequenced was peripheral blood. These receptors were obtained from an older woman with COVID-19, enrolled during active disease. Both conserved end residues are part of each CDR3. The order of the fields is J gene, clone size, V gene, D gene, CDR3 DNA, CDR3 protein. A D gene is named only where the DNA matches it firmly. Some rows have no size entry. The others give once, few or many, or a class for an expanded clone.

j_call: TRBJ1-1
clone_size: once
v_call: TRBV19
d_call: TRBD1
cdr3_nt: TGTGCCAGTAGTAAAGGACAGGGGCTGGGGGTGAACACTGAAGCTTTCTTT
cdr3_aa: CASSKGQGLGVNTEAFF

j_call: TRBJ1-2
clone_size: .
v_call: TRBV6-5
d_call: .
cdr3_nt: TGTGCCAGCAGTAGACGACTCAACCCCTATGGCTACACCTTC
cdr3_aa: CASSRRLNPYGYTF

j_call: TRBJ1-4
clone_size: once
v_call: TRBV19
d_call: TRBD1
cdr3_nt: TGTGCCAGTAGTATACAGGGGGCTGGCACTAATGAAAAACTGTTTTTT
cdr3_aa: CASSIQGAGTNEKLFF

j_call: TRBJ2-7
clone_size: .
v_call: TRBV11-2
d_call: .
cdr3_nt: TGTGCCAGCAGCTTAGAGGCAGGGGTACAATACGAGCAGTACTTC
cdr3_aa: CASSLEAGVQYEQYF

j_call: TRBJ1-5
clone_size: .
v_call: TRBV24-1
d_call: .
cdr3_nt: TGTGCCACCAGTGATCCAGGGAGCAATCAGCCCCAGCATTTT
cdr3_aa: CATSDPGSNQPQHF

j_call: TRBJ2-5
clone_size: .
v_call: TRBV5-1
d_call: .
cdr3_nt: TGCGCCAGCAGCTTGGGTCAGTTTGAGGGAGAGACCCAGTACTTC
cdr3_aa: CASSLGQFEGETQYF

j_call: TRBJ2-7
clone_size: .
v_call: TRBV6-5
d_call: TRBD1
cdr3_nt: TGTGCCAGCAGGTCCCGGGACAGGGGCTCCTACGAGCAGTACTTC
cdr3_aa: CASRSRDRGSYEQYF

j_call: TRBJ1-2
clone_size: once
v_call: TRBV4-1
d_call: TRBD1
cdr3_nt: TGCGCCAGCAGTCGGAGACAGGGTGATGGCTACACCTTC
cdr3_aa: CASSRRQGDGYTF

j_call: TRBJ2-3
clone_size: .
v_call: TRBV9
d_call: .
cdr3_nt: TGTGCCAGCAGCGTAGCTAGGAGCACAGATACGCAGTATTTT
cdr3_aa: CASSVARSTDTQYF

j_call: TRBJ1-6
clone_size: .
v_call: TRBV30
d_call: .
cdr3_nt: TGTGCCTGGAGTGAGGACAGCAATTCACCCCTCCACTTT
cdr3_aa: CAWSEDSNSPLHF

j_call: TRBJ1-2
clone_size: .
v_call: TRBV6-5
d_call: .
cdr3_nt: TGTGCCAGCAGTTACTCCTACCCCGTCGATGGCTACACCTTC
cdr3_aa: CASSYSYPVDGYTF

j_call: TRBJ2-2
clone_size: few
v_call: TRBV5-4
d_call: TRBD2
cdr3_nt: TGTGCCAGCAGCCGGGGCGGGGGGGCCGCAAGGGAGCTGTTTTTT
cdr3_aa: CASSRGGGAARELFF

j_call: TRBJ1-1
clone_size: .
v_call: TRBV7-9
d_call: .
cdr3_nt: TGTGCCAGCAGCCCCGTCGGGGTGGGGAACACTGAAGCTTTCTTT
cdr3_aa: CASSPVGVGNTEAFF

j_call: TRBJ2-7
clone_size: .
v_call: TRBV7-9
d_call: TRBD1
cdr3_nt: TGTGCCAGCAGCTCCGGGACAGGGTCCTACGAGCAGTACTTC
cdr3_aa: CASSSGTGSYEQYF

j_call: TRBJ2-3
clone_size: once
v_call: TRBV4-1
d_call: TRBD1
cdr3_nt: TGCGCCAGCAGCCTCCAAGGGACAGGGGGCGCAGATACGCAGTATTTT
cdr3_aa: CASSLQGTGGADTQYF

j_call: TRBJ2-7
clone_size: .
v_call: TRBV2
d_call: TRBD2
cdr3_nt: TGTGCCAGCAGGCGGGGAGGGGAAATTTACTACGAGCAGTACTTC
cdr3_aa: CASRRGGEIYYEQYF

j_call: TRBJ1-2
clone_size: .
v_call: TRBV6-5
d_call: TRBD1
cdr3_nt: TGTGCCACTAGAGTGACAGGGTCTGATGGCTACACCTTC
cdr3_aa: CATRVTGSDGYTF

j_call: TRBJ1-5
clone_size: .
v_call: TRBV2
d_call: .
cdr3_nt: TGTGCCAGCAGTGAATGGGGCCCTAATCAGCCCCAGCATTTT
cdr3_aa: CASSEWGPNQPQHF

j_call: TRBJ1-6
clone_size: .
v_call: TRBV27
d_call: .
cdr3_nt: TGTGCCAGCAGGAAATTGGGCAATCCCCTCCACTTT
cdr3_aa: CASRKLGNPLHF

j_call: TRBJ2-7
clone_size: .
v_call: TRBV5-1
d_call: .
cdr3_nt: TGCGCCAGCAGCTTGGCCACGGGACACCAAAAGGAGTACTTC
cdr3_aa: CASSLATGHQKEYF

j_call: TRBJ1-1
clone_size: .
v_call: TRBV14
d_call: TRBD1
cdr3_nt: TGTGCCAGCAGCCAAAGGATAGGGACAGGGTCACGGACTGAAGCTTTCTTT
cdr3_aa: CASSQRIGTGSRTEAFF

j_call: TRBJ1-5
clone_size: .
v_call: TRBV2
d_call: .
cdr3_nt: TGTGCCAGCAGATACAATCAGCCCCAGCATTTT
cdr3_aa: CASRYNQPQHF

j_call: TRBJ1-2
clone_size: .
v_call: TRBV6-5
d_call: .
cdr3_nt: TGTGCCAGCAGCGGTCGGGGTAGGGATGGCTACACCTTC
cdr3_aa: CASSGRGRDGYTF

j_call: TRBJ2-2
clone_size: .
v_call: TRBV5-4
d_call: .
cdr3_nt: TGTGCCAGCAGCTTGGTCCGTACCGGGGAGCTGTTTTTT
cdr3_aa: CASSLVRTGELFF

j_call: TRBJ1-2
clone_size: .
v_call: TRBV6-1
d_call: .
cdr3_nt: TGTGCCAGCAGTGAAAGTCGGGGAACTCCGGATGGCTACACCTTC
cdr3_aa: CASSESRGTPDGYTF

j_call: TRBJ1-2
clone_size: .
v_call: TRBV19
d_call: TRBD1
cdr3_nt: TGTGCCAGTAGTGCCCGGACAGGCTGGGGGTCTGATGGCTACACCTTC
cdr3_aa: CASSARTGWGSDGYTF

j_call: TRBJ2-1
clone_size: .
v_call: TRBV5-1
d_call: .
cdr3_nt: TGCGCCAGCAGCTTGGGACAGAGGGGGTTCATCTCCTACAATGAGCAGTTCTTC
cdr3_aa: CASSLGQRGFISYNEQFF